Sequencing of this T cell receptor (beta chain) was carried out in a study of CD4+ T cells in melanoma. CDR1 KGHDR and CDR2 SFDVKD come from the germline V gene. V dropped 4 bases and J dropped 6; count of bases not matched to a gene: 9. This CDR3 contains 15 residues. Measured with immunoSEQ multiplex PCR; TCRdb has only the in-frame clones, and not every one. Here the sample spans 9,000 to 13,000 clones, around 79% being singletons. The chain employs TRBV24-1 and TRBJ2-3; 7 bases align to TRBD2. The receptor was derived from a human donor with melanoma. The sequenced material came from cells from a culture (not recorded whether cultured in vitro). The CDR3 DNA reads TGTGCCACCAGTGACGCCAGACTAGCCGAGGATACGCAGTATTTT. Protein: CATSDARLAEDTQYF.